This T cell receptor (beta chain) came from a study of molecular identifiers for immune sequencing clone quantification. Both previously described methods and listed TCR primers were employed to make bulk TCR libraries. TCRdb reanalysed the PCR reads using MiXCR and keeps one entry per CDR3 protein. In the table there are over 600,000 distinct CDR3 sequences, about 20% of which are singletons. This clonotype was counted many times. The antigen remains undetermined. General study points: Single-cell amounts of spiked Jurkat TCR RNA were reportedly detectable among about a million naive cells. Clones above 20 RNA copies held over 97% of effector molecules, under 1% in naive cells.

The V gene's germline CDR1 is MNHEY and CDR2 SVGAGI. The germline V and J ends were trimmed by 5 bases and 12 bases, with 14 bases remaining between them. There are 13 residues in the CDR3. The sample comprised naive CD8+ T cells from blood, with Jurkat cell RNA spiked in. The subset was: FACS-sorted CD8+CD4-CCR7+CD45RA+ naive T cells. This receptor was taken from a human donor in good health. Some libraries in this study had Jurkat cell RNA spiked in. This chain connects TRBV6-5 to TRBJ1-6; TRBD1 is a possible D gene (5 bases). The CDR3 bases are TGTGCCAGCAGTACCTGGGACGGAGGACCCCTCCACTTT. It yields the protein CASSTWDGGPLHF.